Given below is one T cell receptor beta chain in context. Enrollees, roughly 18 to 90 years old, lived in fewer than 25 US areas. Two negative PCRs, clearance, or symptom resolution had been documented for recovered Cohort 3 donors. The source of the sample is a study of blood T cell repertoires in COVID-19. Overall study context: Both acute and convalescent COVID-19 samples were obtained from the United States, Italy and Spain.

Sequencing used immunoSEQ multiplex PCR; TCRdb keeps in-frame clones, though not all of them. The sample has a few hundred thousand clones, approximately 85% seen once. Material: PBMCs or T cells enriched from blood (not recorded which). This TCR was recovered from a man younger than 40 who had recovered from COVID-19.

The CDR3 loop reads CASSTGTGSYEQYF. DNA for the CDR3: TGTGCCAGCAGTACCGGGACAGGCTCCTACGAGCAGTACTTC. The chain recombines TRBV5-4 with TRBJ2-7; 8 bases match TRBD1. V lost 5 bases to trimming and J lost 0 bases; unmatched junction nucleotides: 4. The CDR3 sequence is 14 residues long. Germline CDR1 is SGHNT and CDR2 is YYREEE (reference sequence).